This T cell receptor beta chain came from a study of blood T cell repertoires in COVID-19. The CDR3 has 14 residues. Trimming removed 2 bases at V and 10 bases at J, with 15 bases between. The germline V gene has CDR1 MDHEN and CDR2 SYDVKM. Original handling: Reference gene primer amplification gave estimated nucleated cell counts. Assay: immunoSEQ multiplex PCR; the TCRdb copy retains only in-frame clones and omits some. Clone size and the V and J calls come from that table; the DNA yielded D and trimming. Among around 80,000 clones listed, roughly 91% were seen once. The chain joins TRBV28 to TRBJ2-1, with TRBD2 as a possible D gene (6 bases). Sequences were obtained from peripheral blood. This TCR was recovered from a man aged 55 to 69 with acute or convalescent COVID-19. The CDR3 loop reads CASSLMGPGGEQFF. CDR3 DNA: TGTGCCAGCAGTTTAATGGGCCCTGGGGGGGAGCAGTTCTTC.